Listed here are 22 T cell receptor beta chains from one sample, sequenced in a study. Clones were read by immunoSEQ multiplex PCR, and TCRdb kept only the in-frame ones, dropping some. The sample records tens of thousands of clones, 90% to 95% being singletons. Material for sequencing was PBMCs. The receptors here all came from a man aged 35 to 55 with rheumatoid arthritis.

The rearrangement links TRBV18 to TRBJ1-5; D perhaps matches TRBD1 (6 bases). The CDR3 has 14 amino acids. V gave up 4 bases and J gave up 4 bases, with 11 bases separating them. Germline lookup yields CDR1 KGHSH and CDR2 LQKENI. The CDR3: CASSLTGINQPQHF. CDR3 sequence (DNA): TGTGCCAGCTCACTGACAGGAATTAATCAGCCCCAGCATTTT. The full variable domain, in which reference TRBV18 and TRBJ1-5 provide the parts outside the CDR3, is NAGVMQNPRHLVRRRGQEARLRCSPMKGHSHVYWYRQLPEEGLKFMVYLQKENIIDESGMPKERFSAEFPKEGPSILRIQQVVRGDSAAYFCASSLTGINQPQHFGDGTRLSIL.

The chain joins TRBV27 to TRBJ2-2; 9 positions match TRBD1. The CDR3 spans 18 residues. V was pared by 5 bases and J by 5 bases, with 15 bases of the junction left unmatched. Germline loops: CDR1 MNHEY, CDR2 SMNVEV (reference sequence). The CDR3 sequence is CASSPPPGTGMPTGELFF. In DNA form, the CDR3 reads TGTGCCAGCAGTCCCCCGCCCGGGACAGGGATGCCAACCGGGGAGCTGTTTTTT.

The CDR3 sequence is CASSYPPGLAGPHSYEQYF. In DNA form, the CDR3 reads TGTGCCAGCAGTTACCCCCCCGGACTAGCGGGGCCTCACTCCTACGAGCAGTACTTC. The chain couples TRBV28 to TRBJ2-7; 12 bases are a match to TRBD2. The CDR3 runs 19 residues. Trimming took 4 bases from V and 0 from J; bases not matched to a gene: 13. CDR1 and CDR2 (germline): MDHEN, SYDVKM.

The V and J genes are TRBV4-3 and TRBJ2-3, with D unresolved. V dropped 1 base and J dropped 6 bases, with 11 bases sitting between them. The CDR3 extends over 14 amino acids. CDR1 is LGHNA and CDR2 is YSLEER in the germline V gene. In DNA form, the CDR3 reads TGCGCCAGCAGCCAAGGCTTGAGGCCGGATACGCAGTATTTT. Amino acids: CASSQGLRPDTQYF.

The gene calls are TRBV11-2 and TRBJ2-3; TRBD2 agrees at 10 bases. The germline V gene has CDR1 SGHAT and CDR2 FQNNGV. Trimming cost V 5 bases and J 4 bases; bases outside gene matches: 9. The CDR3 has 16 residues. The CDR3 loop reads CASSDYSGGWADTQYF. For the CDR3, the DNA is TGTGCCAGCAGCGACTATAGCGGGGGGTGGGCAGATACGCAGTATTTT.

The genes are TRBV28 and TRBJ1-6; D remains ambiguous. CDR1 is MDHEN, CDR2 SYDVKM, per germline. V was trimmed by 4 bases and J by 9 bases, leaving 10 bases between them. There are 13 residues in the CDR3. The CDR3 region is CASSSPVGSPLHF. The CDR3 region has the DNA TGTGCCAGCAGTTCTCCCGTTGGTTCACCCCTCCACTTT.

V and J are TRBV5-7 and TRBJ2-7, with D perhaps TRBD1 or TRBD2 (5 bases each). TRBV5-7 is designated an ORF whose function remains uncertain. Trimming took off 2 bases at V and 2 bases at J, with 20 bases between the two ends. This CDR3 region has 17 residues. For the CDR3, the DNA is TGTGCCAGCAGCTTCAAACCTCGGGGCCCTTCAGCCTACGAGCAGTACTTC. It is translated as CASSFKPRGPSAYEQYF.

The CDR3 region is CAISESLNTGELFF. CDR3 bases: TGTGCCATCAGTGAGTCGCTAAACACCGGGGAGCTGTTTTTT. The J gene is TRBJ2-2, the V gene TRBV10-3; no clear D. Between the trimmed V and J ends, which lost 0 bases and 2 bases, there was a span of 4 bases. This CDR3 comprises 14 residues. The germline CDR1 and CDR2 sequences are ENHRY and SYGVKD.

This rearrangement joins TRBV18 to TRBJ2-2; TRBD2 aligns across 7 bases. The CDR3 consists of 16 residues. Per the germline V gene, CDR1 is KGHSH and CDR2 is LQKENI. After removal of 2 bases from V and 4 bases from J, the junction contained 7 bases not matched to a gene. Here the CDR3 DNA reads TGTGCCAGCTCACCAAGTGTCCAGCGGGGCACCGGGGAGCTGTTTTTT. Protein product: CASSPSVQRGTGELFF.

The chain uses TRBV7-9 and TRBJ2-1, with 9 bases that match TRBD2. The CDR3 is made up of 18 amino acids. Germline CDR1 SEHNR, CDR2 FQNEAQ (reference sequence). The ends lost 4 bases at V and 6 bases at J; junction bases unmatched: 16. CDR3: CASSSTALIAGVLNEQFF. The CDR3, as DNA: TGTGCCAGCAGCTCAACCGCCCTTATAGCGGGAGTGCTCAATGAGCAGTTCTTC.

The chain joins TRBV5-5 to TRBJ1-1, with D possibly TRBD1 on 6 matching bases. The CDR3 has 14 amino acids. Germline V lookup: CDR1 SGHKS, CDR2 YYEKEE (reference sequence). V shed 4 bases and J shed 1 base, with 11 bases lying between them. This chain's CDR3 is CASSIDRRNTEAFF. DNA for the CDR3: TGTGCCAGCAGCATTGACAGGCGGAACACTGAAGCTTTCTTT.

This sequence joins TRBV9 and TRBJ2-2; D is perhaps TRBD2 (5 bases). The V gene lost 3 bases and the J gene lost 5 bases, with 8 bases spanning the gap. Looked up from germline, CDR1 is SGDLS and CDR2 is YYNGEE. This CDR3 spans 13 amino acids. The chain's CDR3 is CASSAGLTGELFF. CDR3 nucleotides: TGTGCCAGCAGCGCTGGACTGACCGGGGAGCTGTTTTTT.

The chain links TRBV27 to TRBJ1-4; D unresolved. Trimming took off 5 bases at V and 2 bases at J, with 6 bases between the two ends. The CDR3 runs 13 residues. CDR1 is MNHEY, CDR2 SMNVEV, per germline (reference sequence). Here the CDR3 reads CASSRRTNEKLFF. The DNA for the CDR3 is TGTGCCAGCAGTCGGCGGACTAATGAAAAACTGTTTTTT.

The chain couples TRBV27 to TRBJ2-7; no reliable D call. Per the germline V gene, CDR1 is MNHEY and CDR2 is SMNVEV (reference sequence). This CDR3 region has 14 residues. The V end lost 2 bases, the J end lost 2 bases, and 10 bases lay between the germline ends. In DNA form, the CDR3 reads TGTGCCAGCAGTTTAGGGGTAGGGACCTACGAGCAGTACTTC. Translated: CASSLGVGTYEQYF.

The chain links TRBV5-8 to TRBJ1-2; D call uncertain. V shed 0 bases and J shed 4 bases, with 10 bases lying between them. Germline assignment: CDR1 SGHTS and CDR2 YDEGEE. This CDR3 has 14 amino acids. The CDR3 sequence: CASSLDGQIYGYTF. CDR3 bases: TGTGCCAGCAGCTTGGATGGCCAGATCTATGGCTACACCTTC.

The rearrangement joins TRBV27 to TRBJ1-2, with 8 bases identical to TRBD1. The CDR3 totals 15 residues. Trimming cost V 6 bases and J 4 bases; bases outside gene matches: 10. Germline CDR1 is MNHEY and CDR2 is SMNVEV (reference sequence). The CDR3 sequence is CASRSPGTGGYGYTF. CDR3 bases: TGTGCCAGCAGGAGTCCTGGGACAGGCGGCTATGGCTACACCTTC.

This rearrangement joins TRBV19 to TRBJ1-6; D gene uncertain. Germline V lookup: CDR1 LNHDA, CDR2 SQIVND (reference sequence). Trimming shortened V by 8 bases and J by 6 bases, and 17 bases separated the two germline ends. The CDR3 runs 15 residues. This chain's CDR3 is CASRFREAFNSPLHF. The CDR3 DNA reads TGTGCCAGTCGTTTTCGGGAGGCCTTTAATTCACCCCTCCACTTT. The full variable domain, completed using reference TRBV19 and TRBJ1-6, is DGGITQSPKYLFRKEGQNVTLSCEQNLNHDAMYWYRQDPGQGLRLIYYSQIVNDFQKGDIAEGYSVSREKKESFPLTVTSAQKNPTAFYLCASRFREAFNSPLHFGNGTRLTVT.

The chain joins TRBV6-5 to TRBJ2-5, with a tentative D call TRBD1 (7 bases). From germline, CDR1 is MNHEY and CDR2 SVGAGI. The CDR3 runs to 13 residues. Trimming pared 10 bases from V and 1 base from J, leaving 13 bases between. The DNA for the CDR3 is TGTGCCACCCCAGGGGGGTTCCAAGAGACCCAGTACTTC. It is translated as CATPGGFQETQYF.

The CDR3, as DNA: TGTGCCTGGAGAGCAGGGAGCTTGAGCTATGGCTACACCTTC. Translation: CAWRAGSLSYGYTF. The chain couples TRBV30 to TRBJ1-2; possibly TRBD1 for D (5 bases). This CDR3 spans 14 amino acids. CDR1 GTSNPN and CDR2 SVGIG come from the germline V gene (reference sequence). V gave up 3 bases and J gave up 4 bases, with 15 bases separating them. Looking up the rest from reference TRBV30 and TRBJ1-2 gives the full variable domain: SQTIHQWPATLVQPVGSPLSLECTVEGTSNPNLYWYRQAAGRGLQLLFYSVGIGQISSEVPQNLSASRPQDRQFILSSKKLLLSDSGFYLCAWRAGSLSYGYTFGSGTRLTVV.

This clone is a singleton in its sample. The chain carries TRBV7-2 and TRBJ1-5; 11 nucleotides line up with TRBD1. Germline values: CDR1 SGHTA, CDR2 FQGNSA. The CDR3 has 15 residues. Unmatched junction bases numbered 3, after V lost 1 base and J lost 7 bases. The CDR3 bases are TGTGCCAGCAGCTTAGGGGGGACAGGGGGGCAGCCCCAGCATTTT. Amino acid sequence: CASSLGGTGGQPQHF.

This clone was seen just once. CDR3 bases: TGCGCCAGCAGCCAAGAGGGGAGTTCCACAGATACGCAGTATTTT. Protein: CASSQEGSSTDTQYF. The rearrangement links TRBV4-1 to TRBJ2-3; tentative D call: TRBD2 (5 bases). Germline CDR1 is MGHRA and CDR2 is YSYEKL. Between the trimmed V and J ends, which lost 0 bases and 2 bases, there was a span of 9 bases. The CDR3 runs to 15 residues.

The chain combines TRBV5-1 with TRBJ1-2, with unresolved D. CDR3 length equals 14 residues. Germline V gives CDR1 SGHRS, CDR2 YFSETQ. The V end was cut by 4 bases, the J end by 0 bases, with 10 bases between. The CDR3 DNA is TGCGCCAGCAGCCTTGAAACACCTAACTATGGCTACACCTTC. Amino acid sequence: CASSLETPNYGYTF. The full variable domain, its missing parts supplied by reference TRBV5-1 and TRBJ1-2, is KAGVTQTPRYLIKTRGQQVTLSCSPISGHRSVSWYQQTPGQGLQFLFEYFSETQRNKGNFPGRFSGRQFSNSRSEMNVSTLELGDSALYLCASSLETPNYGYTFGSGTRLTVV.